This is a list of T cell receptor beta chains from one sample in a study of T cell responses to AZD1222 COVID-19 vaccine. TCRdb's copy holds only in-frame clones and misses some; the assay was immunoSEQ multiplex PCR. This table has some 140,000 clones, 80% to 90% appearing once. The input for sequencing was peripheral blood, taken on day 0 of AZD1222 vaccination. These receptors all come from an adult in good health. Both conserved end residues are part of each CDR3. D genes are given only for firm matches. Clone size is stated in some rows and not others, as once, few, many or a class when expanded.

-	TRBJ1-2	-	TRBV24-1	CATSDLIDGYTF	TGTGCCACCAGTGATTTGATTGATGGCTACACCTTC
-	TRBJ1-3	-	TRBV19	CASSNSGNTIYF	TGTGCCAGTAGCAACTCTGGAAACACCATATATTTT
-	TRBJ1-1	-	TRBV14	CASSQARGSGYAFF	TGTGCCAGCAGCCAAGCCCGGGGGTCAGGGTATGCTTTCTTT
TRBD1	TRBJ1-4	-	TRBV6-5	CASRGTDNEKLFF	TGTGCCAGCAGGGGGACAGATAATGAAAAACTGTTTTTT
-	TRBJ2-3	-	TRBV19	CASSWPPGRSTDTQYF	TGTGCCAGTAGTTGGCCGCCAGGCCGAAGCACAGATACGCAGTATTTT
-	TRBJ2-7	few	TRBV19	CASKEGPSSYEQYF	TGTGCCAGTAAGGAGGGTCCCAGCTCCTACGAGCAGTACTTC
-	TRBJ1-2	-	TRBV5-1	CASSLEPMGGGYTF	TGCGCCAGCAGCTTGGAACCGATGGGGGGAGGCTACACCTTC
-	TRBJ1-5	-	TRBV27	CASSLLGDQPQHF	TGTGCCAGCAGTTTATTAGGGGATCAGCCCCAGCATTTT
-	TRBJ1-6	-	TRBV28	CASSPGQYNSPLHF	TGTGCCAGCAGTCCTGGACAGTATAATTCACCCCTCCACTTT
-	TRBJ1-5	-	TRBV2	CASTGREGMWSNQPQHF	TGTGCCAGCACGGGGAGGGAGGGCATGTGGAGCAATCAGCCCCAGCATTTT
-	TRBJ1-5	-	TRBV6-4	CASSDRVGQPQHF	TGTGCCAGCAGTGACAGGGTGGGCCAGCCCCAGCATTTT
-	TRBJ1-2	-	TRBV7-2	CASSPEPTGHYTF	TGTGCCAGCAGCCCCGAACCGACAGGCCACTACACCTTC
TRBD2	TRBJ2-3	-	TRBV5-1	CASSYRSGGTDTQYF	TGCGCCAGCAGCTACCGCAGCGGGGGCACAGATACGCAGTATTTT
TRBD1	TRBJ2-3	-	TRBV30	CAWSVRAGGADTQYF	TGTGCCTGGAGTGTAAGGGCAGGGGGAGCAGATACGCAGTATTTT
-	TRBJ1-1	once	TRBV10-3	CAISEPGAIGTEAFF	TGTGCCATCAGTGAGCCGGGGGCAATCGGCACTGAAGCTTTCTTT
-	TRBJ1-5	-	TRBV7-2	CASISGEGATYSNQPQHF	TGTGCCAGCATCTCCGGGGAGGGAGCGACTTATAGCAATCAGCCCCAGCATTTT
-	TRBJ2-7	-	TRBV6-5	CASSLRTDYEQYF	TGTGCCAGCAGCCTTAGGACAGATTACGAGCAGTACTTC
-	TRBJ1-1	-	TRBV13	CASRTGGGTTEAFF	TGTGCCAGCAGGACCGGGGGCGGGACCACTGAAGCTTTCTTT
-	TRBJ1-1	once	TRBV19	CASSMTANTEAFF	TGTGCCAGTAGTATGACAGCCAACACTGAAGCTTTCTTT